The present TCR beta chain was sequenced within a study of technical replicates of blood from a handful of donors. Sequencing used immunoSEQ multiplex PCR; TCRdb keeps in-frame clones, though not all of them. Here the sample spans roughly 71,000 clones, 95% to 96% being singletons. Sequenced material: T cells isolated from PBMCs. The TCR was taken from a human donor in good health.

The CDR3 nucleotides are TGCGCCAGCAGCCAAGTCGCAGTGAACACTGAAGCTTTCTTT. Its protein product is CASSQVAVNTEAFF. J is TRBJ1-1 and V is TRBV4-1; D gene ambiguous. The CDR3 totals 14 residues. CDR1 and CDR2 (germline): MGHRA, YSYEKL. With 1 base removed from V and 0 bases from J, the gap between germline ends came to 6 bases.